This T cell receptor (beta chain) was identified in a study of Graves' ophthalmopathy and Graves' hyperthyroidism. Broader study findings: In blood appeared most of the expanded thyroid clonotypes whose frequency exceeded 0.001.

The TCR beta CDR3 regions underwent amplification from RNA transcripts. First-round RT-PCR relied on HTBI primers, and a second-round multiplex PCR came next. Each CDR3 protein is one row after TCRdb ran MiXCR on the multiplex PCR reads. The sample contains hundreds of thousands of distinct CDR3 sequences, roughly 20% of which appear only once. V lost 4 bases and J 3 bases, leaving 12 bases between the germline ends. The CDR3 runs to 14 residues. Per germline, CDR1 SGHTA and CDR2 FQGNSA. This clonotype was seen ten or more times. The target antigen is unknown. The sequencing sample was made of peripheral blood. V is TRBV7-2 and J is TRBJ1-1, with TRBD1 as a possible D gene (5 bases). The sequence derives from a woman aged 18-29 years with stable Graves' hyperthyroidism. Some clones in this sample may be carry-over from other donors' samples. For the CDR3, the DNA is TGTGCCAGCAGCTCTCAAAAGGGGTACACTGAAGCTTTCTTT. It yields the protein CASSSQKGYTEAFF.